The sequence of this TCR beta chain was determined in a study of CD8 T cells in ankylosing spondylitis. Study results and caveats: A TCR beta motif of several highly homologous variants appeared characteristic of ankylosing spondylitis blood. CD8+ disease-linked clones were present at relatively low frequencies in blood. It was reported that disease-linked clones were significantly enriched in matched ankylosing spondylitis synovial fluid.

Per the germline V gene, CDR1 is LGHNA and CDR2 is YNFKEQ. The CDR3 is made up of 15 amino acids. V shed 0 bases and J shed 4 bases, with 11 bases lying between them. This clonotype was seen a handful of times. The antigen remains undetermined. It was by quantitative 5'-RACE with molecular barcodes that TCR beta libraries were made. TCRdb used MiXCR to reprocess the 5' RACE reads, holding one entry per CDR3 protein. The sample lists about 540,000 distinct CDR3 sequences; 9.5% to 15% were seen once. Material: blood, either unsorted or a sorted T cell fraction (not recorded which). This clonotype was obtained from a male donor with ankylosing spondylitis. The rearrangement links TRBV4-2 to TRBJ2-3, with a weak D call TRBD1 (5 bases). CDR3 amino acids: CASSQEAGFPDTQYF. CDR3 DNA: TGTGCCAGCAGCCAAGAAGCAGGGTTCCCAGATACGCAGTATTTT.